This entry lists 25 T cell receptor beta chains sequenced from one sample in a study of T cell responses to AZD1222 COVID-19 vaccine. The table came from immunoSEQ multiplex PCR; TCRdb's copy has only in-frame clones and leaves some out. This table holds over 200,000 clones, roughly 94% found once. Sample: peripheral blood, taken 28 days after the second dose of the MenACWY control vaccine. These receptors were obtained from an adult who received the MenACWY meningococcal vaccine as a control.

This chain links TRBV11-3 with TRBJ2-2; D gene unclear. Trimming removed 2 bases at V and 3 bases at J, with 4 bases between. The CDR3 loop spans 13 amino acids. The germline gives CDR1 SGHNT, CDR2 YENEEA. CDR3 in amino acids: CASSLRHTGELFF. The DNA of the CDR3 is TGTGCCAGCAGCTTACGACACACCGGGGAGCTGTTTTTT.

The chain uses TRBV25-1 and TRBJ2-7; 7 nucleotides match TRBD2. This CDR3 is built from 15 residues. The germline V gene encodes CDR1 MGHDK and CDR2 SYGVNS. With V trimmed by 4 bases and J by 2 bases, 8 bases remained unmatched. The DNA for the CDR3 is TGTGCCAGCAGTGGTTGGGCTAGCGGAACCTACGAGCAGTACTTC. It encodes CASSGWASGTYEQYF.

This chain connects TRBV30 to TRBJ2-7; 11 bases align to TRBD2. This CDR3 has 15 residues. V shed 0 bases, J shed 2 bases, and the junction held 3 bases outside the gene matches. CDR1 is GTSNPN and CDR2 is SVGIG in the germline V gene (reference sequence). CDR3 amino acids: CAWSVVLAGAYEQYF. The CDR3, as DNA: TGTGCCTGGAGTGTAGTACTAGCGGGAGCCTACGAGCAGTACTTC.

The V gene is TRBV7-9, the J gene TRBJ2-7, with D perhaps TRBD1 (5 bases). Germline CDR1 is SEHNR and CDR2 is FQNEAQ (reference sequence). The CDR3 extends over 13 amino acids. V dropped 4 bases and J dropped 2 bases, with 9 bases sitting between them. CDR3 sequence: CASSSQGTYEQYF. The CDR3 DNA reads as TGTGCCAGCAGCTCGCAGGGAACCTACGAGCAGTACTTC.

V usage is TRBV6-1 and J usage is TRBJ2-7, with 7 positions matching TRBD2. J was trimmed by 4 bases and V by 2 bases; bases with no gene match: 8. The CDR3 covers 15 residues. CDR1 MNHNS and CDR2 SASEGT come from the germline V gene. The CDR3 coding sequence is TGTGCCAGCAGTGAAACTAGCGCCTCCGGGTACGAGCAGTACTTC. Translation gives CASSETSASGYEQYF.

Regarding this clone: Other DNA sequences in the sample encode the same CDR3. The chain combines TRBV6-5 with TRBJ1-5, with unresolved D. Germline lookup yields CDR1 MNHEY and CDR2 SVGAGI. Trimming cost V 4 bases and J 0 bases, with 4 bases left between them. The length of the CDR3 is 13 residues. In DNA, the CDR3 is TGTGCCAGCAGTTTGGATAGCAATCAGCCCCAGCATTTT. It is translated as CASSLDSNQPQHF.

CDR3 coding DNA: TGTGCCAGCAGTGAATCCGTCGGGGCTAGGCAAGAGACCCAGTACTTC. It yields the protein CASSESVGARQETQYF. The J gene is TRBJ2-5, the V gene TRBV6-1; D is possibly TRBD1 or TRBD2 (5 bases each). The V gene lost 2 bases and the J gene lost 2 bases, with 15 bases spanning the gap. The CDR3 length is 16 residues. Germline CDR1 reads MNHNS; CDR2 reads SASEGT.

The rearrangement uses TRBV13 and TRBJ2-1, with a tentative D call TRBD1 (6 bases). Germline V gives CDR1 PRHDT, CDR2 FYEKMQ (reference sequence). This CDR3 region has 15 residues. The germline V and J ends were trimmed by 4 bases and 0 bases, with 10 bases remaining between them. The CDR3 nucleotides read TGTGCCAGCAGCTCTACAGGGAGCTCCTACAATGAGCAGTTCTTC. This translates into CASSSTGSSYNEQFF. The full variable domain, in which reference TRBV13 and TRBJ2-1 provide the parts outside the CDR3, is AAGVIQSPRHLIKEKRETATLKCYPIPRHDTVYWYQQGPGQDPQFLISFYEKMQSDKGSIPDRFSAQQFSDYHSELNMSSLELGDSALYFCASSSTGSSYNEQFFGPGTRLTVL.

This chain joins TRBV12-3 or TRBV12-4 and TRBJ1-5; a weak D match, TRBD1 (6 bases). The CDR3 loop spans 13 amino acids. Trimming pared 6 bases from V and 3 bases from J, leaving 9 bases between. The DNA of the CDR3 is TGTGCCAGCAGCTACAGGGACAATCAGCCCCAGCATTTT. Amino acids: CASSYRDNQPQHF.

This clone was seen just once. The chain combines TRBV11-1 with TRBJ2-2; 11 bases line up with TRBD2. The germline CDR1 and CDR2 sequences are SGHAT and FQDESV (reference sequence). V trimming: 5 bases; J trimming: 4 bases; junction bases outside the gene matches: 3. This CDR3 region has 15 residues. The CDR3 DNA reads as TGTGCCAGCAGCAGACTAGCGGGACCCACCGGGGAGCTGTTTTTT. Protein: CASSRLAGPTGELFF.

The V and J genes are TRBV18 and TRBJ1-5; D is ambiguous. The germline V gene encodes CDR1 KGHSH and CDR2 LQKENI. Trimming cost V 1 base and J 4 bases, with 5 bases left between them. The CDR3 contains 13 residues. The CDR3 DNA reads TGTGCCAGCTCACCACTAGAGAATCAGCCCCAGCATTTT. Translating it yields CASSPLENQPQHF.

The chain joins TRBV19 to TRBJ1-5, with 9 bases fitting TRBD1. This CDR3 region has 14 residues. V shed 6 bases, J shed 6 bases, and the junction held 6 bases outside the gene matches. Germline V gives CDR1 LNHDA, CDR2 SQIVND (reference sequence). The CDR3 reads CASRYRTGVQPQHF. CDR3 sequence (DNA): TGTGCCAGTAGATACAGGACAGGGGTTCAGCCCCAGCATTTT.

The chain has TRBV28 and TRBJ1-5, with 7 bases that match TRBD1. The CDR3 runs 16 residues. Trimming at V came to 7 bases and at J to 2 bases, leaving 11 bases not matched to a gene. CDR1 MDHEN and CDR2 SYDVKM come from the germline V gene. CDR3 in DNA: TGTGCCAGCACCTCCAGGGGGACGGGGGGCAATCAGCCCCAGCATTTT. Translated: CASTSRGTGGNQPQHF.

This chain uses TRBV15 with TRBJ1-5, with D possibly TRBD1 on 5 matching bases. Per germline, CDR1 LNHNV and CDR2 YYDKDF (reference sequence). Trimming removed 1 base from V and 5 bases from J, with 21 bases in between. The CDR3 spans 18 residues. The CDR3 here is CATSRGASNRLMYQPQHF. The CDR3 DNA reads as TGTGCCACCAGCAGAGGGGCTTCGAACAGGCTTATGTATCAGCCCCAGCATTTT. Combining the CDR3 with reference TRBV15 and TRBJ1-5 gives the whole variable domain DAMVIQNPRYQVTQFGKPVTLSCSQTLNHNVMYWYQQKSSQAPKLLFHYYDKDFNNEADTPDNFQSRRPNTSFCFLDIRSPGLGDTAMYLCATSRGASNRLMYQPQHFGDGTRLSIL.

The chain carries TRBV28 and TRBJ1-2, with D possibly matching TRBD1 (5 bases). The CDR3 contains 13 residues. V was pared by 3 bases and J by 8 bases, with 13 bases between. Germline assignment: CDR1 MDHEN and CDR2 SYDVKM. This CDR3 is CASSLQGAYGYTF. Here the CDR3 DNA reads TGTGCCAGCAGTTTGCAGGGCGCTTACGGCTACACCTTC.

The count of this clone is one. The chain joins TRBV7-2 to TRBJ2-7; a possible D gene is TRBD1 (5 bases). Deletions cut 4 bases from V and 2 bases from J, with 9 bases between. Germline CDR1 is SGHTA and CDR2 is FQGNSA. CDR3 length: 13 residues. For the CDR3, the DNA is TGTGCCAGCAGCTGGACAAAAACCTACGAGCAGTACTTC. Residues: CASSWTKTYEQYF. Using reference TRBV7-2 and TRBJ2-7 for the parts outside the CDR3, the full variable domain is GAGVSQSPSNKVTEKGKDVELRCDPISGHTALYWYRQSLGQGLEFLIYFQGNSAPDKSGLPSDRFSAERTGGSVSTLTIQRTQQEDSAVYLCASSWTKTYEQYFGPGTRLTVT.

The chain joins TRBV9 to TRBJ1-1; D gene uncertain. Germline V CDR1 and CDR2: SGDLS, YYNGEE. V shed 1 base and J shed 5 bases, with 9 bases lying between them. This CDR3 has 13 amino acids. CDR3 sequence reads: CASSVRPGTEAFF. For the CDR3, the DNA is TGTGCCAGCAGCGTACGGCCCGGGACTGAAGCTTTCTTT.

The rearrangement uses TRBV5-6 and TRBJ2-7; no firm D call. CDR1 and CDR2 (germline): SGHDT, YYEEEE. V was cut by 4 bases and J by 4 bases, with 12 bases left in between. The CDR3 covers 13 residues. CDR3 nucleotides: TGTGCCAGCAGCATCGGACGGTCTTACGAGCAGTACTTC. This translates into CASSIGRSYEQYF.

J is TRBJ2-3 and V is TRBV30, with 8 bases identical to TRBD2. The V and J ends lost 3 bases and 1 base, in that order; junction bases with no gene match: 3. This CDR3 is 14 amino acids long. Germline-derived CDR1 and CDR2 are GTSNPN and SVGIG (reference sequence). Here the CDR3 DNA reads TGTGCCTGGAGCCAAGCGGGGGGCACAGATACGCAGTATTTT. As protein: CAWSQAGGTDTQYF.

This chain connects TRBV7-9 to TRBJ2-1, with 7 nucleotides matching TRBD1. Germline CDR1 reads SEHNR; CDR2 reads FQNEAQ (reference sequence). V shed 2 bases, J shed 3 bases, and the junction held 4 bases outside the gene matches. This CDR3 is built from 15 residues. CDR3 loop: CASSLLYRGYNEQFF. The CDR3 coding sequence is TGTGCCAGCAGCTTATTGTACAGGGGCTACAATGAGCAGTTCTTC.

The J gene is TRBJ1-1, the V gene TRBV10-1; 8 positions agree with TRBD1. The CDR3 contains 15 residues. V shed 4 bases and J 5 bases; nucleotides not matched to a gene: 9. CDR1 and CDR2 (germline): WNHNN, SYGVQD (reference sequence). The CDR3, as DNA: TGCGCCAGCAGTGTGCAGGGGGCAAGGCGAACTGAAGCTTTCTTT. Its translation: CASSVQGARRTEAFF.

The chain employs TRBV7-3 and TRBJ1-1, with TRBD1 matching 8 bases. Looked up from germline, CDR1 is SGHTA and CDR2 is FQGTGA. The V gene end was trimmed by 2 bases and the J gene end by 4 bases; junction bases not matched to a gene: 12. This CDR3 spans 17 amino acids. CDR3 bases: TGTGCCAGCAGCTTACTGGGCCGGGGGACAGGATTCACTGAAGCTTTCTTT. Its translation: CASSLLGRGTGFTEAFF. The entire variable domain, with the rest obtained from reference TRBV7-3 and TRBJ1-1, is as follows: GAGVSQTPSNKVTEKGKYVELRCDPISGHTALYWYRQSLGQGPEFLIYFQGTGAADDSGLPNDRFFAVRPEGSVSTLKIQRTERGDSAVYLCASSLLGRGTGFTEAFFGQGTRLTVV.

The gene calls are TRBV5-1 and TRBJ1-1; a weak D match, TRBD1 (6 bases). This CDR3 contains 14 residues. Between the trimmed V and J ends, which lost 5 bases and 1 base, there was a span of 12 bases. Germline assignment: CDR1 SGHRS and CDR2 YFSETQ. In nucleotides, the CDR3 is TGCGCCAGCAGTCCGGGGGCCGGGAACACTGAAGCTTTCTTT. Translated, it gives CASSPGAGNTEAFF. Using reference TRBV5-1 and TRBJ1-1 for the parts outside the CDR3, the full variable domain is KAGVTQTPRYLIKTRGQQVTLSCSPISGHRSVSWYQQTPGQGLQFLFEYFSETQRNKGNFPGRFSGRQFSNSRSEMNVSTLELGDSALYLCASSPGAGNTEAFFGQGTRLTVV.

The chain is built from TRBV27 and TRBJ1-4; TRBD1 agrees at 7 bases. The V gene's germline CDR1 is MNHEY and CDR2 SMNVEV (reference sequence). V dropped 5 bases and J dropped 8; count of bases not matched to a gene: 8. The CDR3 runs 14 residues. Written as DNA, the CDR3 is TGTGCCAGCAGTCCCCTCCGGGACAGAGAAAAACTGTTTTTT. Translated: CASSPLRDREKLFF.

The chain uses TRBV27 and TRBJ1-2, with D possibly being TRBD1 (5 bases). The CDR3 is 15 residues long. Trimming cost V 5 bases and J 2 bases, with 15 bases left between them. Germline values: CDR1 MNHEY, CDR2 SMNVEV (reference sequence). CDR3 region: CASSPVVQGNYGYTF. The CDR3 DNA reads TGTGCCAGCAGTCCAGTGGTCCAGGGAAACTATGGCTACACCTTC.